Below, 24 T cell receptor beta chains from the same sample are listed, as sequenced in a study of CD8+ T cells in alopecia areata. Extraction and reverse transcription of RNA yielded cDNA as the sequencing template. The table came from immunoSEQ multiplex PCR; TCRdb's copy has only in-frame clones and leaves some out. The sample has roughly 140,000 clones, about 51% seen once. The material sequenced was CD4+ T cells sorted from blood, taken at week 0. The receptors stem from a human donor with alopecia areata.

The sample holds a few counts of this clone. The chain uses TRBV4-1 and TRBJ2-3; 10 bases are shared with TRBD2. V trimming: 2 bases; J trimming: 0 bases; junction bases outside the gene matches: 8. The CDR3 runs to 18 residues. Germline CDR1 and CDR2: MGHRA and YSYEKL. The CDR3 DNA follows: TGCGCCAGCAGCCAAAATTCCGGGACTAGCGTTAGCACAGATACGCAGTATTTT. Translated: CASSQNSGTSVSTDTQYF.

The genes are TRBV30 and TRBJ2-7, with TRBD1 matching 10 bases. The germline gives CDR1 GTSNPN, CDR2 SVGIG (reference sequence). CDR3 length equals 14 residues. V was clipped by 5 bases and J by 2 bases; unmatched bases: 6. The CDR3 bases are TGTGCCTGGGGCCCCGGGACAGGGGCCTACGAGCAGTACTTC. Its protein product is CAWGPGTGAYEQYF. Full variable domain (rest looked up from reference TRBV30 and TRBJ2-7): SQTIHQWPATLVQPVGSPLSLECTVEGTSNPNLYWYRQAAGRGLQLLFYSVGIGQISSEVPQNLSASRPQDRQFILSSKKLLLSDSGFYLCAWGPGTGAYEQYFGPGTRLTVT.

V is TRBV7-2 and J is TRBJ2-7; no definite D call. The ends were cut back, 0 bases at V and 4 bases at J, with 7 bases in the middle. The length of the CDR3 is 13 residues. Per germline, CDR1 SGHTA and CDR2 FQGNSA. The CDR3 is CASSLAYSYEQYF. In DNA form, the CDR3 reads TGTGCCAGCAGCTTAGCCTACTCTTACGAGCAGTACTTC.

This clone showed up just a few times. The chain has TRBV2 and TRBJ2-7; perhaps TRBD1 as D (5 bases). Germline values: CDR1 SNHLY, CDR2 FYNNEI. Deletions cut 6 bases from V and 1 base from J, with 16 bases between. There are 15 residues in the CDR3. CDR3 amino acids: CASSMTQTGSYEQYF. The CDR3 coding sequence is TGTGCCAGCAGCATGACCCAAACAGGATCCTACGAGCAGTACTTC.

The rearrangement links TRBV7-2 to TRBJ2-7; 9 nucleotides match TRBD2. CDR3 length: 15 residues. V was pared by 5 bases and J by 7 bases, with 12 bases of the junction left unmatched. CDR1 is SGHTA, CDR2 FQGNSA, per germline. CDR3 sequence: CASSLTSGIGVEQYF. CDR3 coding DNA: TGTGCCAGCAGCCTGACTAGCGGAATAGGGGTGGAGCAGTACTTC.

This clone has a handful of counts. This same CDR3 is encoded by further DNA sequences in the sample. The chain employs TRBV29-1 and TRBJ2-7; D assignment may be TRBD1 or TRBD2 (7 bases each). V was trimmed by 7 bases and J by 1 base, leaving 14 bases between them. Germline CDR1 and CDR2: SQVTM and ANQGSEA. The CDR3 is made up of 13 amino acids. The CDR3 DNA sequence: TGCAGCGCCGGGGGGACAGAGTCCTACGAGCAGTACTTC. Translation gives CSAGGTESYEQYF.

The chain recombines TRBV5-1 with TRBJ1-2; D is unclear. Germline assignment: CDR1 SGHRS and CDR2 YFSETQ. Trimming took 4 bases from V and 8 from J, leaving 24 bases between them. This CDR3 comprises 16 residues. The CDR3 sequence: CASSPLGGPSSGGYTF. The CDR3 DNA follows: TGCGCCAGCAGCCCTTTAGGCGGCCCTAGCTCCGGGGGCTACACCTTC.

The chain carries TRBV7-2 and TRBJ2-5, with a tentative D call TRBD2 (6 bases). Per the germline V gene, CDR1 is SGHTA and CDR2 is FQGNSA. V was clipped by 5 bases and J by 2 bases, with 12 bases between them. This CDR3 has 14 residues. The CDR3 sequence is CASSLGDFQETQYF. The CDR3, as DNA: TGTGCCAGCAGCCTCGGGGACTTTCAAGAGACCCAGTACTTC. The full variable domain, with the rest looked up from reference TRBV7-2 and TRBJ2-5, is GAGVSQSPSNKVTEKGKDVELRCDPISGHTALYWYRQSLGQGLEFLIYFQGNSAPDKSGLPSDRFSAERTGGSVSTLTIQRTQQEDSAVYLCASSLGDFQETQYFGPGTRLLVL.

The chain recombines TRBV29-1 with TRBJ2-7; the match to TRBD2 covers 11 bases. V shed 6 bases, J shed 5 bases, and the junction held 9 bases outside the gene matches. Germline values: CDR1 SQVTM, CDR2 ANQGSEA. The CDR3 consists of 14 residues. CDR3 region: CSVATSGSLNEQYF. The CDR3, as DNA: TGCAGCGTCGCAACTAGCGGGAGTTTGAACGAGCAGTACTTC.

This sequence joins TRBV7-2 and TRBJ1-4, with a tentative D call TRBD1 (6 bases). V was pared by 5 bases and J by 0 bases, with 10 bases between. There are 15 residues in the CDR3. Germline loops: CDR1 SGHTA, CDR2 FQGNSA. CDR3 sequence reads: CASSPYRATNEKLFF. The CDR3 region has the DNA TGTGCCAGCAGCCCCTACAGGGCAACTAATGAAAAACTGTTTTTT. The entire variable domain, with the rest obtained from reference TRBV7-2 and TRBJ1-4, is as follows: GAGVSQSPSNKVTEKGKDVELRCDPISGHTALYWYRQSLGQGLEFLIYFQGNSAPDKSGLPSDRFSAERTGGSVSTLTIQRTQQEDSAVYLCASSPYRATNEKLFFGSGTQLSVL.

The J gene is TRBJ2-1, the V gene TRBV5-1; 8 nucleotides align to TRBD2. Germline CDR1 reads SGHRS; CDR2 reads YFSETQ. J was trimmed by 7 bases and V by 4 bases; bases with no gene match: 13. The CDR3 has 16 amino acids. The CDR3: CASSIELAAKRNEQFF. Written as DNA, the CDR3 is TGCGCCAGCAGCATAGAACTAGCGGCAAAGAGGAATGAGCAGTTCTTC.

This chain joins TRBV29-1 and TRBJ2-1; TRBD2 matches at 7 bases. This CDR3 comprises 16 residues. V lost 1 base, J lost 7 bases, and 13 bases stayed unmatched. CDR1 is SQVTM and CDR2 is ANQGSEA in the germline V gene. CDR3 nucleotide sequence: TGCAGCGTTGAAGGTGGTCGCCTAGCGGAGCCAAATGAGCAGTTCTTC. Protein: CSVEGGRLAEPNEQFF.

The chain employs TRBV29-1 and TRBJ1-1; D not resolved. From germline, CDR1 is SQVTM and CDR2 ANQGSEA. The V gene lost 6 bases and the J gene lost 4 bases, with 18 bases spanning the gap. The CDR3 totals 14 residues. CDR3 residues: CSVRWGGGGTEAFF. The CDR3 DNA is TGCAGCGTCCGGTGGGGAGGTGGTGGCACTGAAGCTTTCTTT. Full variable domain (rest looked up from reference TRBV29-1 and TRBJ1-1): SAVISQKPSRDICQRGTSLTIQCQVDSQVTMMFWYRQQPGQSLTLIATANQGSEATYESGFVIDKFPISRPNLTFSTLTVSNMSPEDSSIYLCSVRWGGGGTEAFFGQGTRLTVV.

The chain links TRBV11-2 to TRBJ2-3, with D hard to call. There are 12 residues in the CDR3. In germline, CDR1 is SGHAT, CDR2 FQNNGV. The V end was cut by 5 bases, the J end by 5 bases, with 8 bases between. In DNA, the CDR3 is TGTGCCAGCAGCCGCAATATAGATACGCAGTATTTT. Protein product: CASSRNIDTQYF.

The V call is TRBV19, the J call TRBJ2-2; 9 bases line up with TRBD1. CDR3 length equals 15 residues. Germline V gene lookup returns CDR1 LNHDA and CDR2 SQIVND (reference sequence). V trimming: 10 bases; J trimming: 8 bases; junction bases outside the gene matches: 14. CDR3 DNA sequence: TGTGCCACCAGAAGCCGGGACAGGGTGTCGGGGGAGCTGTTTTTT. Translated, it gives CATRSRDRVSGELFF.

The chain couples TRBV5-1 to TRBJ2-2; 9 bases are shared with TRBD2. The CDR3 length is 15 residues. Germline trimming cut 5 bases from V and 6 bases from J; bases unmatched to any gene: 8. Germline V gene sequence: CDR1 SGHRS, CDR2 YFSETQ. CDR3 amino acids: CASSSGSGAAGELFF. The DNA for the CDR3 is TGCGCCAGCAGTAGCGGGAGTGGCGCTGCCGGGGAGCTGTTTTTT.

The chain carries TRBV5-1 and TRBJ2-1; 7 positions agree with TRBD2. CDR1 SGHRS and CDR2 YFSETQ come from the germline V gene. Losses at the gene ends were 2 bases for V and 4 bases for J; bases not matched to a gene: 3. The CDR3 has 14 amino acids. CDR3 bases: TGCGCCAGCAGCTTAGCGGGATTTTACAATGAGCAGTTCTTC. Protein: CASSLAGFYNEQFF. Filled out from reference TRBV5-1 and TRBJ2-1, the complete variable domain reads KAGVTQTPRYLIKTRGQQVTLSCSPISGHRSVSWYQQTPGQGLQFLFEYFSETQRNKGNFPGRFSGRQFSNSRSEMNVSTLELGDSALYLCASSLAGFYNEQFFGPGTRLTVL.

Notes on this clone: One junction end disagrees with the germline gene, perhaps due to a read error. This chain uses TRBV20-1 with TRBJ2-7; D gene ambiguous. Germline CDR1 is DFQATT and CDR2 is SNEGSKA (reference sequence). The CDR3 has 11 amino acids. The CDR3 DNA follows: TGCAGTGCGAATATACGACACGCCATCGCGTTC. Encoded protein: CSANIRHAIAF.

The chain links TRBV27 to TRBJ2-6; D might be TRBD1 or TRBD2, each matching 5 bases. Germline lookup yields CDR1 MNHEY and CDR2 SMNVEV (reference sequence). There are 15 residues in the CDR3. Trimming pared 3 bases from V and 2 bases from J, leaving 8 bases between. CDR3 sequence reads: CASSFMGAGANVLTF. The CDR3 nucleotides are TGTGCCAGCAGTTTCATGGGGGCTGGGGCCAACGTCCTGACTTTC.

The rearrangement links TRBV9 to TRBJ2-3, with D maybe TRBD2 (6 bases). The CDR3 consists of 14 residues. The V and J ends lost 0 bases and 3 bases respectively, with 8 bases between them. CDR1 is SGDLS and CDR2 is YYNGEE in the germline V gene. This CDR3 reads CASSVGAGTDTQYF. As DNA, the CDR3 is TGTGCCAGCAGCGTAGGCGCGGGAACAGATACGCAGTATTTT.

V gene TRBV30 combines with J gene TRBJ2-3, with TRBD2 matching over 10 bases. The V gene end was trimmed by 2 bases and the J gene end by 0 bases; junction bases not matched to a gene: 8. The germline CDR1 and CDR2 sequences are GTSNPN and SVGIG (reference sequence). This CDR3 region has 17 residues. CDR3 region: CAWSSSRTSGSTDTQYF. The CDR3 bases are TGTGCCTGGAGTTCATCTCGGACTAGCGGTAGCACAGATACGCAGTATTTT.

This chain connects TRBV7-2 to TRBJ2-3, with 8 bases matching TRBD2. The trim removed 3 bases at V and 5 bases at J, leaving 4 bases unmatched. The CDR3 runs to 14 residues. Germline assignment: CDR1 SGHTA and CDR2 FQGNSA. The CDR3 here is CASSLSAGGDTQYF. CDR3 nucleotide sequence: TGTGCCAGCAGCTTGAGTGCGGGAGGAGATACGCAGTATTTT.

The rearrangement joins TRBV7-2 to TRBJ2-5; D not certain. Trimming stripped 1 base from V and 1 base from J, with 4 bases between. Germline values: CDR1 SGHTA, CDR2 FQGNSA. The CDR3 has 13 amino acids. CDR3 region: CASSLDRQETQYF. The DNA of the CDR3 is TGTGCCAGCAGCTTAGACCGCCAAGAGACCCAGTACTTC.

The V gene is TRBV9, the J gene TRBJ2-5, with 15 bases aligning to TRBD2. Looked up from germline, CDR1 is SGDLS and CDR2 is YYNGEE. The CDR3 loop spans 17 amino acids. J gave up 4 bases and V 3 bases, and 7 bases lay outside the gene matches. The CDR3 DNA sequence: TGTGCCAGCAGCGCGGGACTAGCGGGAGGTAGGGGAGAGACCCAGTACTTC. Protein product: CASSAGLAGGRGETQYF.